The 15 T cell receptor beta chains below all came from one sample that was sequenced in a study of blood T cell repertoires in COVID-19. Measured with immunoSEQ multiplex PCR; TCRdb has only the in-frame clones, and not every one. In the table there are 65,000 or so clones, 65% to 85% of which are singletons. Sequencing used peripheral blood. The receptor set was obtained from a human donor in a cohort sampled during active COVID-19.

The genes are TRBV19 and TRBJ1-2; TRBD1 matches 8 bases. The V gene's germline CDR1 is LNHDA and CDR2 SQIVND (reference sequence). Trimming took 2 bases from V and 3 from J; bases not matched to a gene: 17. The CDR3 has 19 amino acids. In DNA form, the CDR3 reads TGTGCCAGTAGTATACGGACTTCAATATACAGGGGGAGGCACTATGGCTACACCTTC. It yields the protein CASSIRTSIYRGRHYGYTF.

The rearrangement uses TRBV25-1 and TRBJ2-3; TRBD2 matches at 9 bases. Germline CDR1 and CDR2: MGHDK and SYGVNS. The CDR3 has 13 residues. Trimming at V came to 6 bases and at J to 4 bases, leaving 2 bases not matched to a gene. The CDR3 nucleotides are TGTGCCAGCAGACTAGCGGGCTCAGATACGCAGTATTTT. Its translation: CASRLAGSDTQYF.

DNA of the CDR3: TGCGCCAGCAAGCCAGGGGGGCTGGGTGAGCAGTTCTTC. Translated, it gives CASKPGGLGEQFF. This rearrangement joins TRBV5-1 to TRBJ2-1, with a tentative D call TRBD1 (7 bases). The CDR3 contains 13 residues. Trimming removed 6 bases from V and 9 bases from J, with 16 bases in between. CDR1 and CDR2 from the germline V gene are SGHRS and YFSETQ.

CDR3: CASSVNRARLNTEAFF. The DNA for the CDR3 is TGTGCCAGCAGCGTTAACAGGGCCCGCTTGAACACTGAAGCTTTCTTT. The J gene is TRBJ1-1, the V gene TRBV9, with a possible D match to TRBD1 (6 bases). The germline V and J ends were trimmed by 2 bases and 0 bases, with 14 bases remaining between them. This CDR3 comprises 16 residues. Germline CDR1 reads SGDLS; CDR2 reads YYNGEE.

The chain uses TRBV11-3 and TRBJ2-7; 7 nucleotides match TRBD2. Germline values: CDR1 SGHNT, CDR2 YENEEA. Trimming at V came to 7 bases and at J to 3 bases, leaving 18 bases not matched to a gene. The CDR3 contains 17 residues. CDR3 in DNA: TGTGCCAGCACGAGAAGGGCCGGGCGGGGGACCATCTACGAGCAGTACTTC. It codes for CASTRRAGRGTIYEQYF.

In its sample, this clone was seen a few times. The CDR3 coding sequence is TGTGCCAGCAGCTTACACCAGGGTGCTGAGCAGTTCTTC. It codes for CASSLHQGAEQFF. The chain combines TRBV7-6 with TRBJ2-1; TRBD1 might be the D (5 bases). The CDR3 length is 13 residues. Trimming took off 2 bases at V and 9 bases at J, with 11 bases between the two ends. Germline CDR1 and CDR2: SGHVS and FNYEAQ.

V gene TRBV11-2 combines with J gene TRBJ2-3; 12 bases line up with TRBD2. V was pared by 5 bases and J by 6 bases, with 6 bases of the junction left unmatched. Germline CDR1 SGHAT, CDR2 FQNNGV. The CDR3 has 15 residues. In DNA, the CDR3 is TGTGCCAGCAGCCTAGCGGGAGGGCTTGGGGATACGCAGTATTTT. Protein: CASSLAGGLGDTQYF.

CDR3 sequence reads: CASSLEGGLSNSPLHF. CDR3 bases: TGTGCCAGCAGCTTAGAAGGAGGTCTCTCTAATTCACCCCTCCACTTT. The J gene is TRBJ1-6, the V gene TRBV11-2, with no clear D. The CDR3 sequence is 16 residues long. V lost 0 bases to trimming and J lost 6 bases, with 12 bases between them. Germline V gene data show CDR1 as SGHAT and CDR2 as FQNNGV.

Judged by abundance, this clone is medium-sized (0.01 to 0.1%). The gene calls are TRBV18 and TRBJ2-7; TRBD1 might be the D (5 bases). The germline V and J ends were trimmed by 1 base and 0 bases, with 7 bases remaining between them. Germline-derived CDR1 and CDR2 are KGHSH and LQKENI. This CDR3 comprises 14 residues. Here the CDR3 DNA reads TGTGCCAGCTCACCACGGGGCCGCTCCTACGAGCAGTACTTC. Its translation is CASSPRGRSYEQYF.

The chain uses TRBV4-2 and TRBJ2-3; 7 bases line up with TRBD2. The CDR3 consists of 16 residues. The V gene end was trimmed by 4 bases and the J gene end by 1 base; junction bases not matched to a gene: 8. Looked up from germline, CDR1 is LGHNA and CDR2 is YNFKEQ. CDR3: CASSPTPLAGTDTQYF. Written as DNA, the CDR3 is TGTGCCAGCAGCCCCACGCCCCTAGCGGGCACAGATACGCAGTATTTT.

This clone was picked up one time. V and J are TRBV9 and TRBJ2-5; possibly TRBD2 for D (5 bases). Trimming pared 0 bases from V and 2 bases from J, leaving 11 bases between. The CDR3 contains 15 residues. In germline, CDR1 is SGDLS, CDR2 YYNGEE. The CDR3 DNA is TGTGCCAGCAGCGTAGGTCCTAGCAGACAAGAGACCCAGTACTTC. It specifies CASSVGPSRQETQYF.

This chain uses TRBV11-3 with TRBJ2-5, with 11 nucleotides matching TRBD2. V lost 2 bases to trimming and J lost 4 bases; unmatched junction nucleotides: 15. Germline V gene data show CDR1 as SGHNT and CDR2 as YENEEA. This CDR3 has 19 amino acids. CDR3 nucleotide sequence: TGTGCCAGCAGCTTATACTTATTCGGGCTAGCGGGGGGCCTAGAGACCCAGTACTTC. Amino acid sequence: CASSLYLFGLAGGLETQYF.

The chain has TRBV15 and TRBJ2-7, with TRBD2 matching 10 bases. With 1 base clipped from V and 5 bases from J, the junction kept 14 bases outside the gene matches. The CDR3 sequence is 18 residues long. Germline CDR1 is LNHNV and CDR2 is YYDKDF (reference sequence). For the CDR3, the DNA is TGTGCCACCAGCAGAGGGAGGGGAATTAGCGGGAGGCCAAACGAGCAGTACTTC. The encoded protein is CATSRGRGISGRPNEQYF.

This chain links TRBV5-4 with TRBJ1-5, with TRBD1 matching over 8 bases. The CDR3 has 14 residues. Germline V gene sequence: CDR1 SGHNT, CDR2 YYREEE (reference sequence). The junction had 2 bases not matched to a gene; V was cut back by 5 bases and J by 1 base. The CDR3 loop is CASSRDRSNQPQHF. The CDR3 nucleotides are TGTGCCAGCAGTAGGGACAGGAGCAATCAGCCCCAGCATTTT.

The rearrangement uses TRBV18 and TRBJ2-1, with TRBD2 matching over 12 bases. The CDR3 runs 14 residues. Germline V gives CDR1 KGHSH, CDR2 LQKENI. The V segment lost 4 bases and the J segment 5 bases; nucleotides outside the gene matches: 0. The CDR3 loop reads CASSRTSGNNEQFF. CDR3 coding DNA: TGTGCCAGCTCACGGACTAGCGGGAACAATGAGCAGTTCTTC. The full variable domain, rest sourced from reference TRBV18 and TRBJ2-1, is NAGVMQNPRHLVRRRGQEARLRCSPMKGHSHVYWYRQLPEEGLKFMVYLQKENIIDESGMPKERFSAEFPKEGPSILRIQQVVRGDSAAYFCASSRTSGNNEQFFGPGTRLTVL.